This T cell receptor beta chain comes out of a study of T-cell memory formation after mild COVID-19. This clonotype was recorded a few times. Its antigen is currently unknown. Trimming stripped 4 bases from V and 4 bases from J, with 20 bases between. This CDR3 is built from 16 residues. Germline V lookup: CDR1 SGHDT, CDR2 YYEEEE. Constant-segment primers were used for 5'RACE, and the resulting TCR alpha and TCR beta cDNA libraries carried sample barcodes and UMIs. MiXCR, applied by TCRdb to the 5' RACE reads, yields one record per CDR3 protein. The table shows about 50,000 distinct CDR3 sequences, with roughly 12% occurring only once. Findings and caveats of the study: Day 15 to 85 contracting clones showed balanced CD4/CD8; later expanders leaned CD4+.

The J gene is TRBJ2-5, the V gene TRBV5-6; possible D gene TRBD1, 7 bases. This receptor was identified in a young man who had mild COVID-19 (a few samples of this study predate the infection). Cell type and time point are not known. The sequencing input was PBMCs or a T cell subset sorted from them (not recorded which). The CDR3 DNA is TGTGCCAGCAGCCCCGGCGGTCCAGGGGGGACAGAGACCCAGTACTTC. Translating gives CASSPGGPGGTETQYF.